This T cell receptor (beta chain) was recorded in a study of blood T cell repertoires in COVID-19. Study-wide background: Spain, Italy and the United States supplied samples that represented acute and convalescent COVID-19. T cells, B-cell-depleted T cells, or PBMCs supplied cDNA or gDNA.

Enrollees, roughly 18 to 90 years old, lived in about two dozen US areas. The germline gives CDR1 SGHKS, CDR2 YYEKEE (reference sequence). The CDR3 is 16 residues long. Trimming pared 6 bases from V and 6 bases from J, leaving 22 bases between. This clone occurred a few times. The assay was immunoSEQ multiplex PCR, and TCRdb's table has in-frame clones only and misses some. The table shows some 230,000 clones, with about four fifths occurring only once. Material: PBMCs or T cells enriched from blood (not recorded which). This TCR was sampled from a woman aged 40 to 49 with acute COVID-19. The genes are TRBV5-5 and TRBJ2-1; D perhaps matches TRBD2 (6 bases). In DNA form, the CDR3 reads TGTGCCAGCAATTGGGGGGTGGCGGGATCCACCAATGAGCAGTTCTTC. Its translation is CASNWGVAGSTNEQFF.